Presented here are 14 T cell receptor beta chains from one specimen sequenced in a study of blood T cell repertoires in COVID-19. Repertoires were generated with immunoSEQ multiplex PCR, while TCRdb's copy carries only in-frame clones and drops some. The top ten clones hold about 0.95% of a sample with around 210,000 clones, around four fifths of them seen once. The sample consisted of peripheral blood. Source of these receptors: a man in his sixties with COVID-19, enrolled during active disease.

This sequence joins TRBV19 and TRBJ1-5, with 9 bases identical to TRBD1. Germline assignment: CDR1 LNHDA and CDR2 SQIVND (reference sequence). Trimming at V came to 3 bases and at J to 2 bases, leaving 5 bases not matched to a gene. There are 16 residues in the CDR3. CDR3 amino acids: CASSIVTGGGNQPQHF. The CDR3 nucleotides read TGTGCCAGTAGTATCGTAACAGGGGGCGGCAATCAGCCCCAGCATTTT. The full variable domain, completed using reference TRBV19 and TRBJ1-5, is DGGITQSPKYLFRKEGQNVTLSCEQNLNHDAMYWYRQDPGQGLRLIYYSQIVNDFQKGDIAEGYSVSREKKESFPLTVTSAQKNPTAFYLCASSIVTGGGNQPQHFGDGTRLSIL.

V is TRBV29-1 and J is TRBJ1-5; D is perhaps TRBD1 (6 bases). This CDR3 comprises 13 residues. V dropped 7 bases and J dropped 1 base, with 11 bases sitting between them. Germline-derived CDR1 and CDR2 are SQVTM and ANQGSEA. CDR3 sequence reads: CSAAQGSNQPQHF. The CDR3 nucleotides are TGCAGCGCGGCACAGGGAAGCAATCAGCCCCAGCATTTT. Supplemented by reference TRBV29-1 and TRBJ1-5, the full variable domain reads SAVISQKPSRDICQRGTSLTIQCQVDSQVTMMFWYRQQPGQSLTLIATANQGSEATYESGFVIDKFPISRPNLTFSTLTVSNMSPEDSSIYLCSAAQGSNQPQHFGDGTRLSIL.

The chain couples TRBV25-1 to TRBJ1-1, with D unresolved. Germline CDR1 is MGHDK and CDR2 is SYGVNS. V lost 3 bases, J lost 3 bases, and 14 bases lay in between. This CDR3 comprises 15 residues. CDR3: CASSDTGFHDTEAFF. The CDR3 DNA follows: TGTGCCAGCAGTGACACGGGGTTCCACGACACTGAAGCTTTCTTT.

The chain recombines TRBV7-2 with TRBJ2-7; D unresolved. Germline loops: CDR1 SGHTA, CDR2 FQGNSA. The CDR3 consists of 12 residues. V was shortened by 5 bases and J by 6 bases, with 11 bases between the two germline ends. This chain's CDR3 is CASSIESSEQYF. The CDR3, as DNA: TGTGCCAGCAGCATCGAATCGAGCGAGCAGTACTTC.

The chain carries TRBV7-9 and TRBJ2-7; TRBD1 agrees at 7 bases. This CDR3 comprises 13 residues. The V and J ends lost 3 bases and 5 bases, in that order; junction bases with no gene match: 4. CDR1 is SEHNR and CDR2 is FQNEAQ in the germline V gene (reference sequence). Written as DNA, the CDR3 is TGTGCCAGCAGCTTGGGAACAGGGGACGAGCAGTACTTC. Its translation is CASSLGTGDEQYF.

V gene TRBV7-8 combines with J gene TRBJ1-2; D is uncertain. This CDR3 region has 15 residues. CDR1 and CDR2 (germline): SGHVS, FQNEAQ. Trimming pared 5 bases from V and 2 bases from J, leaving 15 bases between. The CDR3 DNA reads as TGTGCCAGCAGCCCACTGCGGAGAGCCAACTATGGCTACACCTTC. It specifies CASSPLRRANYGYTF.

The V call is TRBV7-2, the J call TRBJ2-7; possibly TRBD1 for D (6 bases). Looked up from germline, CDR1 is SGHTA and CDR2 is FQGNSA. The CDR3 runs 14 residues. Trimming pared 6 bases from V and 1 base from J, leaving 13 bases between. The CDR3 region has the DNA TGTGCCAGCAGTACAGGGCGCCTTTCCTACGAGCAGTACTTC. It encodes CASSTGRLSYEQYF.

The rearrangement links TRBV4-1 to TRBJ2-5; possible D gene TRBD1, 5 bases. Per germline, CDR1 MGHRA and CDR2 YSYEKL. Trimming took 2 bases from V and 4 from J, leaving 11 bases between them. This CDR3 region has 14 residues. The CDR3 sequence is CASSQTTGTETQYF. CDR3 nucleotide sequence: TGCGCCAGCAGCCAAACAACAGGCACAGAGACCCAGTACTTC.

The rearrangement uses TRBV7-9 and TRBJ2-1; 10 positions agree with TRBD1. V gave up 5 bases and J gave up 7 bases; unmatched junction bases: 8. The V gene's germline CDR1 is SEHNR and CDR2 FQNEAQ (reference sequence). CDR3 length: 15 residues. This CDR3 is CASSPRQGASNEQFF. CDR3 coding DNA: TGTGCCAGCAGCCCCAGACAGGGGGCCTCAAATGAGCAGTTCTTC. The whole variable domain, remainder taken from reference TRBV7-9 and TRBJ2-1, is DTGVSQNPRHKITKRGQNVTFRCDPISEHNRLYWYRQTLGQGPEFLTYFQNEAQLEKSRLLSDRFSAERPKGSFSTLEIQRTEQGDSAMYLCASSPRQGASNEQFFGPGTRLTVL.

The CDR3 spells CASSLVGAGGGYTF. The CDR3 nucleotides read TGTGCCAGCAGCTTAGTTGGGGCGGGAGGGGGCTACACCTTC. The V gene is TRBV7-8, the J gene TRBJ1-2; D is possibly TRBD1 (5 bases). The ends were cut back, 1 base at V and 8 bases at J, with 14 bases in the middle. The CDR3 extends over 14 amino acids. Germline V lookup: CDR1 SGHVS, CDR2 FQNEAQ.

J is TRBJ1-2 and V is TRBV4-1; tentative D call: TRBD1 (6 bases). From germline, CDR1 is MGHRA and CDR2 YSYEKL. The germline V and J ends were trimmed by 4 bases and 0 bases, with 15 bases remaining between them. This CDR3 region has 16 residues. CDR3 loop: CASSPPGTGTNYGYTF. CDR3 sequence (DNA): TGCGCCAGCAGCCCTCCTGGTACAGGGACTAACTATGGCTACACCTTC.

V and J are TRBV2 and TRBJ1-4; 7 bases line up with TRBD1. Germline V gene data show CDR1 as SNHLY and CDR2 as FYNNEI. CDR3 size: 13 residues. V was pared by 10 bases and J by 8 bases, with 10 bases of the junction left unmatched. The DNA of the CDR3 is TGTGCCACCACGACCAGGGGGGCGGAAAAACTGTTTTTT. It is translated as CATTTRGAEKLFF.

This clone was recorded once. The V gene is TRBV2, the J gene TRBJ1-1; 7 nucleotides agree with TRBD1. The CDR3 has 16 residues. The J segment lost 0 bases and the V segment lost 5 bases, leaving 9 bases of the junction unmatched. Per the germline V gene, CDR1 is SNHLY and CDR2 is FYNNEI. CDR3 amino acids: CASSRLGTEVNTEAFF. The CDR3 DNA reads as TGTGCCAGCAGTCGCCTGGGGACAGAAGTGAACACTGAAGCTTTCTTT.

This rearrangement joins TRBV5-6 to TRBJ1-2, with D possibly TRBD1 on 5 matching bases. The CDR3 totals 14 residues. Germline values: CDR1 SGHDT, CDR2 YYEEEE. The V end was cut by 1 base, the J end by 7 bases, with 14 bases between. CDR3 amino acids: CASSLNQGTTGYTF. In DNA form, the CDR3 reads TGTGCCAGCAGCTTGAATCAGGGTACGACTGGCTACACCTTC.